Here is one T cell receptor beta chain with its context. The antigen is undetermined. The junction does not match germline at one end; this may be a read error. This specimen comes from a study of response to subunit inactivated influenza vaccine. Study-level results: Authors proposed each seasonal influenza vaccination draws in few new T cells.

From the RT-PCR reads, TCRdb called clonotypes with MiXCR, one entry per CDR3 protein. The sample yields approximately 530,000 distinct CDR3 sequences, about 7.6% seen once. Per the germline V gene, CDR1 is SEHNR and CDR2 is FQNEAQ (reference sequence). The CDR3 is 14 amino acids. The chain uses TRBV7-9 and TRBJ2-7, with TRBD2 matching over 8 bases. This TCR came from a man aged 45 to 70 who received an inactivated influenza vaccine. Here the sequenced sample was PBMCs from blood, taken roughly 24 months after vaccination. The CDR3 DNA is TGTGCCAGCAACAACCCCGGGGGGGGCGACGAGCACTACTTC. Its protein product is CASNNPGGGDEHYF.